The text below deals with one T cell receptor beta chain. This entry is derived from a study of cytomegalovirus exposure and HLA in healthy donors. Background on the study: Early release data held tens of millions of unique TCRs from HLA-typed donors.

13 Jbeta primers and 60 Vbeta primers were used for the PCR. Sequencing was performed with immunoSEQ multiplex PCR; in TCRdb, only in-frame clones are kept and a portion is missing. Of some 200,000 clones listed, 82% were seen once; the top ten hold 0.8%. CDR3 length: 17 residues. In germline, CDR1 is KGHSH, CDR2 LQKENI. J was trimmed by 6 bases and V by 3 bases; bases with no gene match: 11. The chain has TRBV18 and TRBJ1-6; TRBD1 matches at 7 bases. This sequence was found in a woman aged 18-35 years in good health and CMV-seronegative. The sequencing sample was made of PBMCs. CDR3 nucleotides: TGTGCCAGCTCACCCGGGGGACAGACATGGCCTAATTCACCCCTCCACTTT. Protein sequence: CASSPGGQTWPNSPLHF.